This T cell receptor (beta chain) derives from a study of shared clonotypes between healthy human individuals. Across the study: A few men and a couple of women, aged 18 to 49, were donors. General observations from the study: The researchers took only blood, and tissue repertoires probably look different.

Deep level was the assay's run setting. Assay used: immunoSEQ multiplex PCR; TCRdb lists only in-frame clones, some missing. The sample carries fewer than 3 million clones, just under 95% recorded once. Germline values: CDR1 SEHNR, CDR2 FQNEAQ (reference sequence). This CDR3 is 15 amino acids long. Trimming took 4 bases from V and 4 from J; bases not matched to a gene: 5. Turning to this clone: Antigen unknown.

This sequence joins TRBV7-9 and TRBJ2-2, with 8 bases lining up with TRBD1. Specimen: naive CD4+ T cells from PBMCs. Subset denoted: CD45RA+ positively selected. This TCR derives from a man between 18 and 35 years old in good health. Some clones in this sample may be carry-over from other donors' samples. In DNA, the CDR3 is TGTGCCAGCAGCTCCTCGGACAGGGCCACCGGGGAGCTGTTTTTT. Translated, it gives CASSSSDRATGELFF.